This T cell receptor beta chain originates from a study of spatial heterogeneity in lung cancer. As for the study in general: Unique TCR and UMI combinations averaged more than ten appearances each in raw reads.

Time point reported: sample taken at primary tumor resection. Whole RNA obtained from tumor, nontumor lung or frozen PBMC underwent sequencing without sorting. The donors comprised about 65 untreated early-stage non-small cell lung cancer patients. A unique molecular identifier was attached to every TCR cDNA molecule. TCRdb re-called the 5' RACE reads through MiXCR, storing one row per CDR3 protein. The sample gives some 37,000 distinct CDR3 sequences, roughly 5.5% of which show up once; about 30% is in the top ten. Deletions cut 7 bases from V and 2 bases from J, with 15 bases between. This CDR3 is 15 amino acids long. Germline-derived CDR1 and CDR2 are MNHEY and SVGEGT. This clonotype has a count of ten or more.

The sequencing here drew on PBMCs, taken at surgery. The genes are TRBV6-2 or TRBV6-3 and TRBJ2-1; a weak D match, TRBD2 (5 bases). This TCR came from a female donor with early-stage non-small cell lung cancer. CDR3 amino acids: CASKPQRRAYNEQFF. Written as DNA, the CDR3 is TGTGCCAGCAAACCACAGAGGCGGGCCTACAATGAGCAGTTCTTC.